This T cell receptor (beta chain) was sequenced in a study of cytomegalovirus exposure and HLA in healthy donors. Findings and limits, study-wide: Among TCR beta chains, those listed as cytomegalovirus-associated numbered over 150. Rarity marked most TCR sequences, yet some public TCRs occurred in many donors.

The data were produced by immunoSEQ multiplex PCR, yet TCRdb's version contains in-frame clones alone and is incomplete. The sample contains about 56,000 clones, 93% of which appear only once. Germline CDR1 and CDR2: SGHNT and YYREEE (reference sequence). The ends were cut back, 2 bases at V and 3 bases at J, with 14 bases in the middle. The CDR3 loop spans 15 amino acids. Comments on this clone: What it binds is unknown.

These donors were members of the approximately 110-subject validation cohort, a group separate from the roughly 670-subject first cohort. The sample consisted of PBMCs. The V gene is TRBV5-4, the J gene TRBJ1-1; D possibly corresponds to TRBD1 (6 bases). The clonotype originates from a woman aged 18 to 35 in good health and CMV-seropositive. The CDR3 nucleotides are TGTGCCAGCAGCTTCCCGGGACAAAGGGACACTGAAGCTTTCTTT. Translating it yields CASSFPGQRDTEAFF. Complete variable domain (other parts from reference TRBV5-4 and TRBJ1-1): ETGVTQSPTHLIKTRGQQVTLRCSSQSGHNTVSWYQQALGQGPQFIFQYYREEENGRGNFPPRFSGLQFPNYSSELNVNALELDDSALYLCASSFPGQRDTEAFFGQGTRLTVV.